One sample yielded the 26 T cell receptor beta chains listed below, sequenced in a study of identical twins. From the 5' RACE reads, TCRdb called clonotypes with MiXCR, one entry per CDR3 protein. The data show about 530,000 distinct CDR3 sequences, with approximately 20% seen just once and approximately 0.5% held by the top ten. The same sample was also used in a study of yellow fever vaccine responses in identical twins.

Sequencing was carried out using CD4+ T cells sorted from blood. These receptors were obtained from a woman younger than 35 in good health.

The V call is TRBV12-3 or TRBV12-4, the J call TRBJ2-1; 7 bases agree with TRBD2. This CDR3 spans 15 amino acids. After removal of 4 bases from V and 2 bases from J, the junction contained 5 bases not matched to a gene. The CDR3 DNA reads TGTGCCAGCAGTTACAGCGGGGCCCCCTACAATGAGCAGTTCTTC. It is translated as CASSYSGAPYNEQFF.

The V gene is TRBV5-4, the J gene TRBJ2-7; 8 bases line up with TRBD1. V gave up 0 bases and J gave up 13 bases; unmatched junction bases: 6. Germline loops: CDR1 SGHNT, CDR2 YYREEE (reference sequence). This CDR3 spans 12 amino acids. Here the CDR3 DNA reads TGTGCCAGCAGCTTGGATGGGGACAGGAAATACTTC. This encodes CASSLDGDRKYF.

This clonotype was counted a few times. The J gene is TRBJ2-5, the V gene TRBV20-1; 9 nucleotides agree with TRBD2. The ends lost 0 bases at V and 5 bases at J; junction bases unmatched: 13. The CDR3 runs to 17 residues. Germline loops: CDR1 DFQATT, CDR2 SNEGSKA (reference sequence). This chain's CDR3 is CSARDSSGLTSGETQYF. The CDR3 DNA follows: TGCAGTGCTAGAGATTCGTCGGGCTTGACTAGCGGCGAGACCCAGTACTTC.

The chain has TRBV2 and TRBJ2-7; 7 bases align to TRBD1. The germline CDR1 and CDR2 sequences are SNHLY and FYNNEI. This CDR3 is built from 13 residues. With V trimmed by 7 bases and J by 6 bases, 9 bases remained unmatched. The CDR3 DNA is TGTGCCAGCACCTATACCCCAGGGGGCGAGCAGTACTTC. The encoded protein is CASTYTPGGEQYF.

The chain combines TRBV6-1 with TRBJ2-1; 9 bases agree with TRBD2. Germline CDR1 MNHNS, CDR2 SASEGT. V lost 6 bases to trimming and J lost 7 bases; unmatched junction nucleotides: 13. This CDR3 spans 16 amino acids. The CDR3 here is CASSRTAGGIVNEQFF. CDR3 DNA sequence: TGTGCCAGCAGCCGTACCGCGGGAGGGATTGTAAATGAGCAGTTCTTC.

This CDR3 reads CSARPTGINEQFF. The CDR3 DNA reads as TGCAGTGCTAGACCGACAGGGATCAATGAGCAGTTCTTC. The chain joins TRBV20-1 to TRBJ2-1; 7 bases match TRBD1. V shed 2 bases, J shed 6 bases, and the junction held 4 bases outside the gene matches. Germline V gene data show CDR1 as DFQATT and CDR2 as SNEGSKA (reference sequence). The CDR3 runs 13 residues.

The V call is TRBV15, the J call TRBJ2-1, with D hard to call. Germline CDR1 LNHNV, CDR2 YYDKDF (reference sequence). The germline V and J ends were trimmed by 3 bases and 5 bases, with 8 bases remaining between them. The CDR3 runs 13 residues. The DNA of the CDR3 is TGTGCCACCAGCAGCGGCTCAAACAATGAGCAGTTCTTC. Translating it yields CATSSGSNNEQFF.

This clonotype was detected only a few times. V is TRBV6-5 and J is TRBJ1-1, with D possibly TRBD1 on 6 matching bases. Trimming cost V 6 bases and J 10 bases, with 15 bases left between them. The germline CDR1 and CDR2 sequences are MNHEY and SVGAGI. The length of the CDR3 is 12 residues. The DNA of the CDR3 is TGTGCCAGCAGCAATAGACAGGAACCAGCTTTCTTT. Translated, it gives CASSNRQEPAFF.

CDR3 protein: CSAASGQSSYEQYV. CDR3 nucleotide sequence: TGCAGTGCCGCCTCCGGGCAGAGCTCCTACGAGCAGTACGTC. The chain couples TRBV20-1 to TRBJ2-7; D is ambiguous. V was trimmed by 6 bases and J by 0 bases, leaving 15 bases between them. The germline V gene encodes CDR1 DFQATT and CDR2 SNEGSKA (reference sequence). This CDR3 has 14 amino acids.

This clonotype appeared a few times. V gene TRBV7-9 combines with J gene TRBJ1-6; a weak D match, TRBD1 (6 bases). Germline CDR1 is SEHNR and CDR2 is FQNEAQ (reference sequence). Trimming removed 5 bases from V and 8 bases from J, with 13 bases in between. The CDR3 totals 14 residues. CDR3 DNA: TGTGCCAGCAGCACCCTGGACAGTTATTCACCCCTCCACTTT. Its translation is CASSTLDSYSPLHF.

The chain is built from TRBV7-2 and TRBJ2-7; unclear D gene. CDR1 SGHTA and CDR2 FQGNSA come from the germline V gene. Between the trimmed V and J ends, which lost 4 bases and 1 base, there was a span of 11 bases. The CDR3 extends over 14 amino acids. The CDR3 DNA reads TGTGCCAGCAGCTCACCCGGGCGTTCCTACGAGCAGTACGTC. Translating it yields CASSSPGRSYEQYV.

The rearrangement uses TRBV11-2 and TRBJ2-1; 9 positions match TRBD1. The CDR3 length is 16 residues. Germline V gene data show CDR1 as SGHAT and CDR2 as FQNNGV. V was pared by 3 bases and J by 5 bases, with 8 bases of the junction left unmatched. The CDR3 loop is CASSFPYRGLNNEQFF. The CDR3 DNA sequence: TGTGCCAGCAGCTTCCCGTACAGGGGGCTGAACAATGAGCAGTTCTTC.

The sample holds a few counts of this clonotype. In DNA, the CDR3 is TGTGCCAGCAGTAAACAGGGGGCGGGGGAGACCCAGTACTTC. It is translated as CASSKQGAGETQYF. V usage is TRBV12-3 or TRBV12-4 and J usage is TRBJ2-5, with 9 bases fitting TRBD1. J lost 5 bases, V lost 5 bases, and 6 bases had no gene match. The CDR3 is made up of 14 amino acids.

This clonotype has only a few counts. CDR3 sequence reads: CASSYYQGGRGNEQFF. Here the CDR3 DNA reads TGTGCCAGCAGCTACTACCAGGGGGGTCGAGGAAATGAGCAGTTCTTC. The rearrangement links TRBV27 to TRBJ2-1; D may be TRBD1 (7 bases). V was trimmed by 6 bases and J by 7 bases, leaving 22 bases between them. The CDR3 contains 16 residues. Germline V lookup: CDR1 MNHEY, CDR2 SMNVEV (reference sequence).

V and J are TRBV9 and TRBJ2-5; TRBD2 matches at 7 bases. Germline-derived CDR1 and CDR2 are SGDLS and YYNGEE. The CDR3 length is 15 residues. V lost 0 bases and J lost 5; bases outside the gene matches: 7. The chain's CDR3 is CASSVGAGVGETQYF. In DNA form, the CDR3 reads TGTGCCAGCAGCGTAGGGGCGGGAGTCGGGGAGACCCAGTACTTC.

This clonotype has only a few counts. The rearrangement uses TRBV5-1 and TRBJ2-7; 10 nucleotides align to TRBD2. The germline V gene has CDR1 SGHRS and CDR2 YFSETQ. The CDR3 extends over 14 amino acids. The V and J ends lost 0 bases and 4 bases, in that order; junction bases with no gene match: 1. The CDR3 reads CASSLEGLAYEQYF. As DNA, the CDR3 is TGCGCCAGCAGCTTGGAGGGACTAGCGTACGAGCAGTACTTC.

This clonotype came up a few times. The chain recombines TRBV7-8 with TRBJ1-5, with 7 positions matching TRBD1. The V segment lost 8 bases and the J segment 0 bases; nucleotides outside the gene matches: 7. CDR1 is SGHVS and CDR2 is FQNEAQ in the germline V gene. CDR3 length: 15 amino acids. The CDR3 nucleotides read TGTGCCAGCCAAGGGACAGCGAGTAGCAATCAGCCCCAGCATTTT. This translates into CASQGTASSNQPQHF.

This chain joins TRBV7-9 and TRBJ2-1; 8 bases align to TRBD2. Germline V gene data show CDR1 as SEHNR and CDR2 as FQNEAQ (reference sequence). This CDR3 has 14 amino acids. J gave up 7 bases and V 4 bases, and 6 bases lay outside the gene matches. CDR3 coding DNA: TGTGCCAGCAGCTACAGCGGGGGCTGGAATGAGCAGTTCTTC. Protein: CASSYSGGWNEQFF.

The chain employs TRBV20-1 and TRBJ2-5, with D unresolved. This CDR3 comprises 13 residues. CDR1 and CDR2 from the germline V gene are DFQATT and SNEGSKA (reference sequence). V was pared by 5 bases and J by 2 bases, with 12 bases between. The CDR3 region is CSAHRPDQETQYF. The CDR3 DNA follows: TGCAGTGCTCACCGACCGGATCAAGAGACCCAGTACTTC.

The V call is TRBV5-1, the J call TRBJ1-3; a weak D match, TRBD1 (5 bases). V lost 4 bases, J lost 0 bases, and 14 bases lay in between. The germline CDR1 and CDR2 sequences are SGHRS and YFSETQ. The CDR3 covers 16 residues. As DNA, the CDR3 is TGCGCCAGCAGCCATGGTGGGACGGACTCTGGAAACACCATATATTTT. As protein: CASSHGGTDSGNTIYF.

In this sample, this clonotype turned up a few times. The chain carries TRBV4-2 and TRBJ2-5, with 10 positions matching TRBD2. The V gene's germline CDR1 is LGHNA and CDR2 YNFKEQ. The CDR3 covers 17 residues. Germline trimming cut 0 bases from V and 1 base from J; bases unmatched to any gene: 5. The CDR3: CASSQDPSSGGQETQYF. DNA of the CDR3: TGTGCCAGCAGCCAAGATCCGTCTAGCGGGGGCCAAGAGACCCAGTACTTC.

This clonotype occurred many times. V usage is TRBV5-1 and J usage is TRBJ1-1; possibly TRBD1 for D (6 bases). Trimming took 2 bases from V and 3 from J, leaving 17 bases between them. The CDR3 consists of 16 residues. The germline CDR1 and CDR2 sequences are SGHRS and YFSETQ. CDR3 coding DNA: TGCGCCAGCAGCTTTGATTGGGGGGCAGGGGACACTGAAGCTTTCTTT. Its translation: CASSFDWGAGDTEAFF.

The J gene is TRBJ1-5, the V gene TRBV18; no clear D. Per germline, CDR1 KGHSH and CDR2 LQKENI. CDR3 size: 16 residues. Between the trimmed V and J ends, which lost 3 bases and 0 bases, there was a span of 12 bases. The CDR3 region has the DNA TGTGCCAGCTCACCCGAACTTGGGCCTAGCAATCAGCCCCAGCATTTT. Its protein is CASSPELGPSNQPQHF.

This chain links TRBV10-2 with TRBJ2-7; D unclear. Trimming pared 2 bases from V and 0 bases from J, leaving 5 bases between. Per the germline V gene, CDR1 is WSHSY and CDR2 is SAAADI. The CDR3 runs to 13 residues. The chain's CDR3 is CASSEGHSYEQYV. For the CDR3, the DNA is TGCGCCAGCAGTGAGGGTCACTCCTACGAGCAGTACGTC.

The J gene is TRBJ2-7, the V gene TRBV3-1; 7 bases line up with TRBD1. The V gene's germline CDR1 is LGHDT and CDR2 YNNKEL (reference sequence). This CDR3 contains 14 residues. J gave up 3 bases and V 2 bases, and 4 bases lay outside the gene matches. As DNA, the CDR3 is TGTGCCAGCAGCCAAATGAGGGACAGCTACGAGCAGTACTTC. Protein sequence: CASSQMRDSYEQYF.

The chain joins TRBV7-9 to TRBJ2-2; 10 nucleotides match TRBD2. CDR1 and CDR2 from the germline V gene are SEHNR and FQNEAQ (reference sequence). J lost 3 bases, V lost 6 bases, and 4 bases had no gene match. The CDR3 totals 15 residues. The CDR3 region is CASRQSGGDTGELFF. The DNA of the CDR3 is TGTGCCAGCAGACAAAGCGGGGGGGACACCGGGGAGCTGTTTTTT.